This T cell receptor beta chain is drawn from a study of OX40 agonist ivuxolimab in advanced cancers. Study as a whole: The study treated patients with ivuxolimab, an agonistic anti-OX40 (CD134) antibody. Study results and limitations: Low normalized clonal expansion also occurred in some nonresponding patients. On average, CD8+ T cells had more expanded clones than CD4+. Low clonal expansion, among the lowest seen, marked partial responders at 0.1-3.0 mg/kg.

A note on this clone: Its target is unknown. A junction boundary mismatches the germline segment, possibly from a read error.

Sequenced by immunoSEQ multiplex PCR; TCRdb stores in-frame clones only, minus some. Here the sample spans about 82,000 clones, roughly 85% being singletons. This CDR3 is 14 amino acids long. The germline V gene has CDR1 SGHRS and CDR2 YFSETQ. The sample here was CD4+ or CD8+ T cells sorted from blood, taken in a trial of the OX40 agonist ivuxolimab. This chain connects TRBV5-1 to TRBJ1-1; tentative D call: TRBD1 (6 bases). The clonotype was recovered from an adult with an advanced solid tumor such as melanoma, head and neck, liver or kidney cancer. The CDR3 here is CASSAGQTNIEAFF. CDR3 DNA sequence: TGCGCCAGCAGCGCAGGACAGACGAACATTGAAGCTTTCTTT.